This entry describes one T cell receptor beta chain. The target antigen is unknown. Losses at the gene ends were 1 base for V and 8 bases for J; bases not matched to a gene: 9. The CDR3 totals 16 residues. Germline-derived CDR1 and CDR2 are MGHDK and SYGVNS. These data come from a study of CD8+CD57+ T cells in acquired aplastic anemia. Overall study: Approximately 11 million reads were obtained on average for healthy donor CD4+ cells. Findings of the study overall: Roughly 30 sequences, all CD8+ CDR3, were shared between patients and controls. CD8+ Simpson's diversity did not differ significantly between patients and controls.

Profiles of TCR beta VDJ and CDR3 were generated from a genomic DNA template. TCRdb fed the reads into MiXCR, producing one record per CDR3 protein. The data hold approximately 99,000 distinct CDR3 sequences, with around 49% observed a single time. The TCR originated in a human donor in good health, serving as a control. Input material: sorted CD4+, CD8+, or CD8+CD57+ T cells (not recorded which) from PBMCs. The chain has TRBV25-1 and TRBJ2-1; 9 bases are a match to TRBD1. This CDR3 reads CASSEFGTGMRDEQFF. Written as DNA, the CDR3 is TGTGCCAGCAGTGAATTCGGGACAGGGATGCGGGATGAGCAGTTCTTC.